This T cell receptor (beta chain) stems from a study of regulatory T cells in long-lasting Graves disease. Whole-study findings and limits: Favored gene segments in persistent disease were TRBV28, TRBJ1-2 and TRBJ2-5.

The CDR3 runs to 12 residues. V lost 7 bases and J lost 3, with 6 bases in between. Germline CDR1 reads ENHRY; CDR2 reads SYGVKD. This clonotype was counted a few times. Its target is not known. Time point reported: persistent/refractory GD, antithyroid drugs over 5 years with positive TRAb. Extracted PBMC RNA gave rise to the TCR library. Graves' disease diagnosis relied on American Thyroid Association guidelines. Building the TCR beta libraries relied on iRepertoire HTBI primers, and CDR3 regions underwent Arm-PCR. Authors' methods: Throughout the samples, researchers identified around 65 TRBV and about 15 TRBJ segments. In TCRdb, the multiplex PCR reads were re-called with MiXCR into one record per CDR3 protein. V and J calls and clone size were set by TCRdb, not the authors. The table has approximately 440,000 distinct CDR3 sequences, 23% seen once; the top ten hold about a quarter.

This clonotype was obtained from a female donor with Graves disease. The V and J genes are TRBV10-3 and TRBJ2-2; no clear D. The sample was peripheral blood mononuclear cells (PBMCs), taken when the disease was refractory, from a patient treated with antithyroid drugs. Written as DNA, the CDR3 is TGTGCCATCAATGGGGACACCGGGGAGCTGTTTTTT. Translation gives CAINGDTGELFF.